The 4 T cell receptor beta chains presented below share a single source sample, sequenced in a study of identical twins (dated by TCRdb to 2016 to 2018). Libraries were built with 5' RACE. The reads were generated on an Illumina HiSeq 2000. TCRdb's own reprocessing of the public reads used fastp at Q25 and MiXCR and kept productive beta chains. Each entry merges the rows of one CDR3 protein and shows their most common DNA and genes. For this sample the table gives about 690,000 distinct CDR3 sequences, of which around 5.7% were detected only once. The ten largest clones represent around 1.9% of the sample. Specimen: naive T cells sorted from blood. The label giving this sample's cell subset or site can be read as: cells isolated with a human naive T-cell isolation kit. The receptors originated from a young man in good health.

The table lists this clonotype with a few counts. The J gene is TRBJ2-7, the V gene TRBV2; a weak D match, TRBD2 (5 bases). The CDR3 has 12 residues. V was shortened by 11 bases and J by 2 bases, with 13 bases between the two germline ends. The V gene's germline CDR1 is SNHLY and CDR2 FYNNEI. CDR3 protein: CAGGGKTYEQYV. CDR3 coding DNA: TGTGCCGGAGGTGGGAAAACCTACGAGCAGTACGTC.

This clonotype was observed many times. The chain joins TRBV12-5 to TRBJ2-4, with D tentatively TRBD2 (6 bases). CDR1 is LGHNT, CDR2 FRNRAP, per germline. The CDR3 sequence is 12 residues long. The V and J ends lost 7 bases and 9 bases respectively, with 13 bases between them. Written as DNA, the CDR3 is TGTGCTAGTGTCCCGGCCGGGGGCATTCAGTACTTC. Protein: CASVPAGGIQYF. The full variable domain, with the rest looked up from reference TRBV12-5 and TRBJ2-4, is DARVTQTPRHKVTEMGQEVTMRCQPILGHNTVFWYRQTMMQGLELLAYFRNRAPLDDSGMPKDRFSAEMPDATLATLKIQPSEPRDSAVYFCASVPAGGIQYFGAGTRLSVL.

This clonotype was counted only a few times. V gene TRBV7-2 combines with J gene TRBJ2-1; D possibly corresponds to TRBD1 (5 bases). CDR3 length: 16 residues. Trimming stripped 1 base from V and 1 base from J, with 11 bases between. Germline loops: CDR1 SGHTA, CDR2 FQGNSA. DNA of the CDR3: TGTGCCAGCAGCTTAGTTTCCAGGGTGTCCTACAATGAGCAGTTCTTC. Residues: CASSLVSRVSYNEQFF. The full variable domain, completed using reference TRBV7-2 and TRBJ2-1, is GAGVSQSPSNKVTEKGKDVELRCDPISGHTALYWYRQSLGQGLEFLIYFQGNSAPDKSGLPSDRFSAERTGGSVSTLTIQRTQQEDSAVYLCASSLVSRVSYNEQFFGPGTRLTVL.

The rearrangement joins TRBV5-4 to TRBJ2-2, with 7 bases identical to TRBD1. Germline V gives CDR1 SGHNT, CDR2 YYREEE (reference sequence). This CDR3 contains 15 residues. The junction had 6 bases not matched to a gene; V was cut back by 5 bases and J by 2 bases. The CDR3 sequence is CASRQGQKNTGELFF. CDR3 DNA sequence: TGTGCCAGCAGACAGGGACAGAAAAACACCGGGGAGCTGTTTTTT.